The source of this TCR beta chain is a study of CD8 T cells in ankylosing spondylitis. The CDR3 runs 11 residues. Germline assignment: CDR1 SEHNR and CDR2 FQNEAQ (reference sequence). Trimming removed 3 bases from V and 8 bases from J, with 5 bases in between. Worth noting for this clonotype: Its antigen is as yet unknown.

In making TCR beta libraries, quantitative 5'-RACE with molecular barcodes was used. TCRdb called the 5' RACE reads again in MiXCR, with one record for every CDR3 protein. Of tens of thousands of distinct CDR3 sequences listed, 17% are singletons. General study findings and limits: Characteristic of ankylosing spondylitis blood, it appeared, was a TCR beta motif comprising roughly eight highly homologous variants. Disease-linked clones reportedly concentrated significantly in matched ankylosing spondylitis synovial fluid. A CD8+ phenotype characterized the disease-linked clones, which were relatively rare in peripheral blood.

The clonotype was recovered from a male donor with ankylosing spondylitis or in good health (not recorded which). The rearrangement links TRBV7-9 to TRBJ2-1; no firm D call. Specimen: blood. CDR3 residues: CASSFRYEQFF. CDR3 nucleotide sequence: TGTGCCAGCAGCTTCAGGTATGAGCAGTTCTTC.